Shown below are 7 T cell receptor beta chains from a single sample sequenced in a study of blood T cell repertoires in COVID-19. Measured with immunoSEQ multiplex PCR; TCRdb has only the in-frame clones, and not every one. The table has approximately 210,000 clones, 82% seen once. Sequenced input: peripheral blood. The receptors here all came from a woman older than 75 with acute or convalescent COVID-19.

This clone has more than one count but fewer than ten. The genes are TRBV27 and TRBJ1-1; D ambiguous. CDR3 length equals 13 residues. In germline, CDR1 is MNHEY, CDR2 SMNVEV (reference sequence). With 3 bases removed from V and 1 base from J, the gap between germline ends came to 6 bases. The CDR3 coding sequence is TGTGCCAGCAGTTTCCGTTGGAACACTGAAGCTTTCTTT. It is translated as CASSFRWNTEAFF.

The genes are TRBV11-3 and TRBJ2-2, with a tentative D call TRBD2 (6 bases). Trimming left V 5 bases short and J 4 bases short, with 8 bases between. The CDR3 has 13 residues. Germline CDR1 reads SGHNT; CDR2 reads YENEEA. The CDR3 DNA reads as TGTGCCAGCAGCCAGGGACTCACCGGGGAGCTGTTTTTT. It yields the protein CASSQGLTGELFF.

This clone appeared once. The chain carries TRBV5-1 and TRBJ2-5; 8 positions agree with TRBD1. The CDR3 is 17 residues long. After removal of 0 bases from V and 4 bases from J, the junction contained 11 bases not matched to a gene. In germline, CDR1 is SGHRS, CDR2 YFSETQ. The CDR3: CASSLEGQGANSETQYF. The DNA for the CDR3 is TGCGCCAGCAGCTTGGAGGGGCAGGGGGCGAATTCAGAGACCCAGTACTTC. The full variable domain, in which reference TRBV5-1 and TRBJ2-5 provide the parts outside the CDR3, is KAGVTQTPRYLIKTRGQQVTLSCSPISGHRSVSWYQQTPGQGLQFLFEYFSETQRNKGNFPGRFSGRQFSNSRSEMNVSTLELGDSALYLCASSLEGQGANSETQYFGPGTRLLVL.

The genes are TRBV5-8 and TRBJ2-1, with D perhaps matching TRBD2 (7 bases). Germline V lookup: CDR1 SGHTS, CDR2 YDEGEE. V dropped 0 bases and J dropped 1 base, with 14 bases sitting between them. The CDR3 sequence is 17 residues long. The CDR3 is CASSLDRGAGSYNEQFF. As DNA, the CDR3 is TGTGCCAGCAGCTTGGATCGGGGGGCGGGTTCCTACAATGAGCAGTTCTTC. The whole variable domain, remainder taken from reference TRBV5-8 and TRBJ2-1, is EAGVTQSPTHLIKTRGQQATLRCSPISGHTSVYWYQQALGLGLQFLLWYDEGEERNRGNFPPRFSGRQFPNYSSELNVNALELEDSALYLCASSLDRGAGSYNEQFFGPGTRLTVL.

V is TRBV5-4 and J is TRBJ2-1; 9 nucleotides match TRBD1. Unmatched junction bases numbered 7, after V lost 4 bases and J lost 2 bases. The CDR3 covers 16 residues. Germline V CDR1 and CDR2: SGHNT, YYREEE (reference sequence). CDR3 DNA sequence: TGTGCCAGCAGCCCTAAAACAGGGGGCACCTACAATGAGCAGTTCTTC. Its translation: CASSPKTGGTYNEQFF.

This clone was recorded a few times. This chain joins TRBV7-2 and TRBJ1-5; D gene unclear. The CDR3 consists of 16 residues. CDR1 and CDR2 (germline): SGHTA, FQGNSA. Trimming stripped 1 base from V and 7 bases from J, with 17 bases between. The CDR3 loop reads CASSLEFTDGHQPQHF. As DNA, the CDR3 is TGTGCCAGCAGCTTAGAGTTCACAGACGGCCACCAGCCCCAGCATTTT.

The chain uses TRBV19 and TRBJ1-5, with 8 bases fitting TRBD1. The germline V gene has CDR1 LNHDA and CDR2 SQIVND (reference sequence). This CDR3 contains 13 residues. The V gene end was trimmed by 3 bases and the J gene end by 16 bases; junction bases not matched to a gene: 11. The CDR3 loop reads CASSIENDRGQHF. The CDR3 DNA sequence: TGTGCCAGTAGTATCGAGAACGACAGGGGACAACATTTT.